This T cell receptor beta chain came from a study of T cell responses to AZD1222 COVID-19 vaccine. In the case of this clone: Antigen: not known.

The CDR3 is 16 amino acids. Trimming left V 1 base short and J 2 bases short, with 14 bases between. The germline V gene encodes CDR1 MNHNS and CDR2 SASEGT. TCRdb's table, derived via immunoSEQ multiplex PCR, lists solely in-frame clones and lacks some. Counted here are about 140,000 clones, roughly 92% occurring once; the ten biggest clones make up about 4%. Whole-study findings and limits: Most donors were white British, females outnumbered males, and clonal diversity was possibly underestimated. Nearly half of unique spike-specific TCRs reportedly avoided B.1.351 and B.1.1.7 mutated regions.

V is TRBV6-1 and J is TRBJ1-2; D might be TRBD1 (5 bases). The sample consisted of peripheral blood, taken 28 days after the second AZD1222 dose. The clonotype comes from an adult who received the AZD1222 COVID-19 vaccine. The CDR3 nucleotides read TGTGCCAGCAGTGAAGTCCGGGGCAGACAGAACTATGGCTACACCTTC. This gives the protein CASSEVRGRQNYGYTF.